Listed below are T cell receptor beta chains from one sample, sequenced in a study of vaccination and CD4 T cells after COVID-19. TCRdb re-called the PCR reads through MiXCR, storing one row per CDR3 protein. The table includes some 40,000 distinct CDR3 sequences, about 35% detected once. This sample comprised CD4+ T cells from blood, obtained about 7 months after SARS-CoV-2 vaccination. These receptors came from a human donor who had recovered from COVID-19. The conserved cysteine and the conserved F or W are not part of the CDR3 here. A D gene is named only where the DNA matches it firmly.

TRBJ2-7,-,TRBV27,ASSFARGRNYEQY
TRBJ2-2,-,TRBV6-4,ASSDSTSTGELF
TRBJ2-1,-,TRBV7-2,ASSVRTGQYSVATGYNEQF
TRBJ2-2,-,TRBV7-9,ASSPDQNTGELF
TRBJ2-5,TRBD1,TRBV19,ASSMDRGGKTQY
TRBJ2-7,-,TRBV29-1,SVGQGFYEQY
TRBJ2-2,TRBD1,TRBV6-4,AIRRGTGELF
TRBJ1-1,TRBD1,TRBV14,ASSQEHRGTVNTEAF
TRBJ2-7,-,TRBV7-9,ASSLATPSSYEQY
TRBJ2-2,-,TRBV28,AIQGGANTGELF
TRBJ2-1,TRBD2,TRBV15,ATSNGGTSGRSPYNEQF
TRBJ2-1,-,TRBV27,ASSFQASEYNEQF
TRBJ2-5,-,TRBV15,ATSRGGTGLRGRKETQY
TRBJ2-7,TRBD1,TRBV5-4,ASSLTGTGAYEQY
TRBJ1-5,-,TRBV7-2,AGSLNGQPQH
TRBJ1-6,-,TRBV6-2/TRBV6-3,ASRMTGENSPLH
TRBJ2-7,TRBD1,TRBV10-1,ASSPGTGGSEQY
TRBJ2-5,TRBD2,TRBV20-1,SARVAGRQETQY
TRBJ2-1,-,TRBV7-3,ASGSSSGEQF
TRBJ1-5,-,TRBV7-9,ASSRTGSNQPQH
TRBJ2-7,-,TRBV27,ATSGYGVEEQY
TRBJ2-7,TRBD1,TRBV6-2/TRBV6-3,ASIDGQGSSYEQY
TRBJ2-7,TRBD2,TRBV27,ASPKRGHEQY
TRBJ2-5,TRBD1,TRBV19,ASTITQGARETQY
TRBJ2-5,-,TRBV10-2,ASRVGETQY
TRBJ1-6,-,TRBV7-6,ASSLRGQGASPLH
TRBJ1-6,TRBD1,TRBV20-1,SFGPGQGNSPLH
TRBJ1-5,-,TRBV7-8,ASSFAGSNQPQH
TRBJ1-1,TRBD1,TRBV6-1,ASSPGGGQEEAF
TRBJ2-5,-,TRBV20-1,SAATLQETQY
TRBJ2-3,-,TRBV6-1,ASSDGGGGPPDTQY
TRBJ2-7,TRBD1,TRBV24-1,ATGQGSGEQY
TRBJ2-7,TRBD1,TRBV7-9,ASGQGAYEQY
TRBJ2-4,-,TRBV6-1,ASSVTMGGIQY
TRBJ1-6,-,TRBV27,ASRPADPDSPLH
TRBJ2-1,-,TRBV20-1,SAREMRLTDEQF
TRBJ2-3,-,TRBV7-9,ASSTATDTQY
TRBJ2-6,-,TRBV27,ASSGTRTGANVLT
TRBJ2-3,TRBD2,TRBV19,ASSPFFSGASDTQY
TRBJ1-2,-,TRBV24-1,ATSAVGAGYYGYT
TRBJ1-5,-,TRBV4-1,ASSQGVNRQDQPQH
TRBJ2-5,-,TRBV5-4,ASSLGVTSARQETQY
TRBJ2-2,-,TRBV6-4,ASSEGRDPDTGELF
TRBJ2-7,TRBD2,TRBV25-1,ASSRTSGSYEQY
TRBJ2-1,TRBD2,TRBV10-3,AISLAGGSYNEQF
TRBJ2-5,TRBD2,TRBV29-1,SARDGLVVPQY
TRBJ2-1,-,TRBV20-1,SARDLTGTLNEQF